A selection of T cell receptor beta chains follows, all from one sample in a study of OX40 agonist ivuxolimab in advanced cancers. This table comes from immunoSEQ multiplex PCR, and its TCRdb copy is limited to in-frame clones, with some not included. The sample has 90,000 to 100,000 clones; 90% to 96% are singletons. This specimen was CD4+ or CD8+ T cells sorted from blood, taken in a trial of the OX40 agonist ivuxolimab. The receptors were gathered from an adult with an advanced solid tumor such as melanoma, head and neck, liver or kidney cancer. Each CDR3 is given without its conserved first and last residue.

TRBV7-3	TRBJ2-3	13	ASSGTGGEGGTQY
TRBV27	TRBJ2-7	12	ATGNSGPTYEQY
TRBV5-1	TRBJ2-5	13	ASSLRGRSQETQY
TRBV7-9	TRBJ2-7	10	ASSFVGYEQY
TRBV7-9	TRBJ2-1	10	ASSLLTHEQF
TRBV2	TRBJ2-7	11	ASRETITYEQY
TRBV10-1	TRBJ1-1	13	ASSDPGQAATEAF
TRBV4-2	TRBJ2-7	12	ASSQKTLSYEQY
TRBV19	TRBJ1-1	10	ASSLGVAEAF
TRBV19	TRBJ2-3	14	ASSIPHQAYTDTQY
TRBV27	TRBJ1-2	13	ASSGGSPAFYGYT
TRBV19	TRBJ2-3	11	ASSTGLADTQY
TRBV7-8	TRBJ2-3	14	ASSLRFGTDTDTQY
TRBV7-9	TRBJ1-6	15	ASSLEVRGISNSPLH
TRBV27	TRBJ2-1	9	AIAGGNEQF
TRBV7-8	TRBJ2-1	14	ASSLAERGGSDEQF
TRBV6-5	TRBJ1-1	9	ASSVYREAF